The clone carrying this T cell receptor beta chain has only a few counts. CDR3 size: 14 residues. CDR1 is SNHLY and CDR2 is FYNNEI in the germline V gene. V gave up 2 bases and J gave up 3 bases, with 7 bases separating them. Methods used by the authors: Estimated nucleated cell counts came from reference gene primer amplification. Data came from immunoSEQ multiplex PCR; TCRdb stores just in-frame clones and leaves some out. From that table come the V and J calls and clone size; the DNA was used to work out D and trimming. The table has approximately 170,000 clones, 70% to 85% seen once; the top ten hold around 6.9%. This entry belongs to a study of blood T cell repertoires in COVID-19. Whole-study context: Specimens from acute and convalescent COVID-19 originated in the United States, Italy and Spain. Sample material is recorded as cDNA or gDNA derived from T cells, B-cell-depleted T cells, or PBMCs.

V usage is TRBV2 and J usage is TRBJ1-4, with D hard to call. Sequencing input: peripheral blood. The sequence derives from a man older than 75 with COVID-19, enrolled during active disease. This CDR3 is CASSETVANEKLFF. The CDR3 DNA sequence: TGTGCCAGCAGTGAAACTGTGGCTAATGAAAAACTGTTTTTT.